This TCR beta chain was identified during a study of shared T cell receptors in the human thymus. This CDR3 has 15 amino acids. V was cut by 0 bases and J by 3 bases, with 11 bases left in between. The germline CDR1 and CDR2 sequences are SEHNR and FQNEAQ (reference sequence). Profiled with immunoSEQ multiplex PCR; TCRdb holds only in-frame clones, not every one. This sample carries 630,000 or so clones, approximately 87% of them seen once, and the ten largest clones take about 0.0094%. These records were also assigned to another study, of human thymus T cells. This second report adds: The authors found apparently biased V and J gene usage in thymic and blood repertoires. Related studies noted strongly shared thymic repertoires across unrelated people.

This receptor was identified in a boy younger than two with a congenital heart defect. This chain links TRBV7-9 with TRBJ1-2; D call uncertain. The sequencing input was thymocytes. CDR3 region: CASSLALSSDYGYTF. The CDR3 coding sequence is TGTGCCAGCAGCTTAGCGCTGAGCAGCGACTATGGCTACACCTTC.